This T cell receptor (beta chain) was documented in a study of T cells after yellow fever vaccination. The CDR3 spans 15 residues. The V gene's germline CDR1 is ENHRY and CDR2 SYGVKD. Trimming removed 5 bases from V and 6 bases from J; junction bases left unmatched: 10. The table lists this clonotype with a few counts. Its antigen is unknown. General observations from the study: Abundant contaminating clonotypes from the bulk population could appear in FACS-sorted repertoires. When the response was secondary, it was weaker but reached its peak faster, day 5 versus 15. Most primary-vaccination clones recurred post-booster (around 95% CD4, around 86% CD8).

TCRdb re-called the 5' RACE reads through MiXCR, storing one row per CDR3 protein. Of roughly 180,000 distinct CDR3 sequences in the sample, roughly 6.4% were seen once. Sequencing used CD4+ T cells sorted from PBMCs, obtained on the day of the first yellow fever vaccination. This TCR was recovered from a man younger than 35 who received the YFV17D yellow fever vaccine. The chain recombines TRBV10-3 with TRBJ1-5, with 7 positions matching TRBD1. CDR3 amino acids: CAISQNTGAGQPQHF. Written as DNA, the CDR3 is TGTGCCATCAGTCAGAATACAGGGGCAGGTCAGCCCCAGCATTTT.